The 5 T cell receptor beta chains below were found in one sample sequenced in a study of T cell responses to AZD1222 COVID-19 vaccine (dated by TCRdb to the early 2020s). Explained via the paper, the time point label denotes: baseline before first vaccination. Receptor libraries were prepared by the immunoSEQ multiplex PCR assay. TCRdb retrieved this table from immuneACCESS and kept in-frame rearrangements only. Not all clones are present; in checked studies, unresolved V genes account for under half, and no reason is known for the remainder. The sample data list around 100,000 clones, and 87% of these were observed just once. The top ten clones comprise about 15% of the sample. This specimen consisted of peripheral blood, obtained on day 0 of AZD1222 vaccination. These receptors were collected from an adult in good health.

This clone has only one observation. The rearrangement uses TRBV5-6 and TRBJ1-6; unclear D gene. The length of the CDR3 is 13 residues. The ends were cut back, 1 base at V and 7 bases at J, with 6 bases in the middle. CDR1 and CDR2 (germline): SGHDT, YYEEEE. CDR3 bases: TGTGCCAGCAGCTTGTGGGCAAATTCACCCCTCCACTTT. Its translation: CASSLWANSPLHF.

The rearrangement uses TRBV3-1 (or the pseudogene TRBV3-2) and TRBJ2-1, with 10 bases lining up with TRBD2. The CDR3 is 18 amino acids. CDR1 and CDR2 from the germline V gene are LGHDT and YNNKEL (reference sequence). Trimming cost V 2 bases and J 0 bases; bases outside gene matches: 7. DNA for the CDR3: TGTGCCAGCAGCCAAAAACTAGCGGGAAGCTCCTCCTACAATGAGCAGTTCTTC. As protein: CASSQKLAGSSSYNEQFF.

The chain combines TRBV10-2 with TRBJ2-1; D remains ambiguous. The CDR3 sequence is 14 residues long. The V gene lost 4 bases and the J gene lost 9 bases, with 16 bases spanning the gap. From germline, CDR1 is WSHSY and CDR2 SAAADI. The chain's CDR3 is CASSGTVFLGEQFF. The CDR3 DNA is TGCGCCAGCAGTGGTACCGTCTTTCTGGGTGAGCAGTTCTTC.

The chain uses TRBV6-5 and TRBJ1-3; 8 nucleotides align to TRBD1. The germline CDR1 and CDR2 sequences are MNHEY and SVGAGI. J was trimmed by 0 bases and V by 6 bases; bases with no gene match: 4. The CDR3 sequence is 15 residues long. The CDR3 sequence is CASSSGGRSGNTIYF. The CDR3 nucleotides read TGTGCCAGCAGCTCAGGGGGCCGCTCTGGAAACACCATATATTTT.

V gene TRBV10-1 combines with J gene TRBJ1-1; possibly TRBD1 for D (5 bases). CDR1 and CDR2 from the germline V gene are WNHNN and SYGVQD (reference sequence). V was pared by 3 bases and J by 0 bases, with 11 bases between. This CDR3 has 15 residues. Here the CDR3 reads CASSEQATMNTEAFF. As DNA, the CDR3 is TGCGCCAGCAGTGAACAGGCAACGATGAACACTGAAGCTTTCTTT.